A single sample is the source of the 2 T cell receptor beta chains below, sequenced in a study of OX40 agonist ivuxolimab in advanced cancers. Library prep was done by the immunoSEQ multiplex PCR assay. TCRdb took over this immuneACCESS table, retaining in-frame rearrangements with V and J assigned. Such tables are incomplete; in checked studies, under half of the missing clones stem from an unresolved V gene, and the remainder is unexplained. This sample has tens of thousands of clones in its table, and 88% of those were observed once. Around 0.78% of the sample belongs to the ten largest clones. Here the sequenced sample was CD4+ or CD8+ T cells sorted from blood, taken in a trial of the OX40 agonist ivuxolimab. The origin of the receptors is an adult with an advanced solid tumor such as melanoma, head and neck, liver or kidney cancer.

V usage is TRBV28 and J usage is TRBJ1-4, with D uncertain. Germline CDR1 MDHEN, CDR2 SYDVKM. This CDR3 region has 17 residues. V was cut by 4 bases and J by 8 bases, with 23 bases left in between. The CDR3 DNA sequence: TGTGCCAGCAGTTCGCCAAGTCGGAGTCCCTGGAGGGAAAAACTGTTTTTT. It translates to CASSSPSRSPWREKLFF.

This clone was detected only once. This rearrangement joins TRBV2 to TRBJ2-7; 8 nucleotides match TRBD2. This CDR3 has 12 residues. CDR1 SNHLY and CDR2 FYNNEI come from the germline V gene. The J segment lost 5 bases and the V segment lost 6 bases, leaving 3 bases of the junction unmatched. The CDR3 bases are TGTGCCAGCAGACTCGGGGGGGACGAGCAGTACTTC. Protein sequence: CASRLGGDEQYF.